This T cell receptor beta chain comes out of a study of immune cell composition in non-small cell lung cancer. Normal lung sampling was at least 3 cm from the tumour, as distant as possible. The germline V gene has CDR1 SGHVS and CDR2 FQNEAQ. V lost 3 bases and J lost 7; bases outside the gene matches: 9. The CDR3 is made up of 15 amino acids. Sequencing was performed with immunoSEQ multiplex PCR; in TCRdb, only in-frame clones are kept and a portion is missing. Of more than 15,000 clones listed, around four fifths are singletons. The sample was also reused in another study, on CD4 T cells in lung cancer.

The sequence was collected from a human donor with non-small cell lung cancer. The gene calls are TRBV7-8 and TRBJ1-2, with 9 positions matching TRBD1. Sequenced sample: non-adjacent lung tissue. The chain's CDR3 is CASSLYRGPRSGYTF. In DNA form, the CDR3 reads TGTGCCAGCAGCTTGTACAGGGGGCCGAGGAGTGGCTACACCTTC.